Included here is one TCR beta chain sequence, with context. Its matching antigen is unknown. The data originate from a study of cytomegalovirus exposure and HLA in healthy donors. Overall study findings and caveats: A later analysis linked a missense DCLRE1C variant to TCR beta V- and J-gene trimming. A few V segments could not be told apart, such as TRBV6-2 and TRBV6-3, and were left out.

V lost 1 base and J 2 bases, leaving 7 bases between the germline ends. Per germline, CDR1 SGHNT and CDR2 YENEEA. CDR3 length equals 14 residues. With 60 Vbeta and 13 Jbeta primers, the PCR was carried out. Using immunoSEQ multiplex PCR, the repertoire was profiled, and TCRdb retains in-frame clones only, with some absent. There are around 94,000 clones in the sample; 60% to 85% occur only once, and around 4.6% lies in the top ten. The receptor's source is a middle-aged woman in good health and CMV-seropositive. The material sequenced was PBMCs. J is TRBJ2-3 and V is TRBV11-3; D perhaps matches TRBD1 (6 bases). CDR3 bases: TGTGCCAGCAGCTTAGGACAGGCCACAGATACGCAGTATTTT. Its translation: CASSLGQATDTQYF.